This T cell receptor beta chain originates from a study of cytomegalovirus exposure and HLA in healthy donors. Study-wide points: Most TCR sequences were rare, but some public TCRs occurred in many donors.

PCR was performed using 60 Vbeta and 13 Jbeta primers. Produced via immunoSEQ multiplex PCR; TCRdb's table is partial and in-frame only. This table has about 44,000 clones, about 85% appearing once. A word on this clone: Its specificity is unknown.

Trimming removed 1 base at V and 6 bases at J, with 13 bases between. CDR1 and CDR2 from the germline V gene are SGHNT and YENEEA. The CDR3 is 15 amino acids. This TCR derives from a woman aged 40 to 49 in good health and CMV-seropositive. This chain uses TRBV11-3 with TRBJ2-1; possibly TRBD1 for D (6 bases). Material for sequencing was PBMCs. Written as DNA, the CDR3 is TGTGCCAGCAGCTTAGTCCAGGGGCAGGGCAATGAGCAGTTCTTC. This encodes CASSLVQGQGNEQFF.